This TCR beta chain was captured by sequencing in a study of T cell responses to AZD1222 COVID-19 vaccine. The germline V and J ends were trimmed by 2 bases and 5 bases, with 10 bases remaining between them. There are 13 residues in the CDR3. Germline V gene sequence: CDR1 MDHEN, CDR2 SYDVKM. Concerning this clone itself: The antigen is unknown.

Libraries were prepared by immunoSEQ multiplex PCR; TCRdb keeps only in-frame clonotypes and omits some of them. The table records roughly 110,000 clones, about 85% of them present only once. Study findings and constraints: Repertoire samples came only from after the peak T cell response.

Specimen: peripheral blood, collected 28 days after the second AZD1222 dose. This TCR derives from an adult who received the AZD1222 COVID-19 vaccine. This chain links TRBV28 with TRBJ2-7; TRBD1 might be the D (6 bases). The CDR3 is CASSLQGRDEQYF. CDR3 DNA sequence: TGTGCCAGCAGTTTACAGGGGCGCGACGAGCAGTACTTC.